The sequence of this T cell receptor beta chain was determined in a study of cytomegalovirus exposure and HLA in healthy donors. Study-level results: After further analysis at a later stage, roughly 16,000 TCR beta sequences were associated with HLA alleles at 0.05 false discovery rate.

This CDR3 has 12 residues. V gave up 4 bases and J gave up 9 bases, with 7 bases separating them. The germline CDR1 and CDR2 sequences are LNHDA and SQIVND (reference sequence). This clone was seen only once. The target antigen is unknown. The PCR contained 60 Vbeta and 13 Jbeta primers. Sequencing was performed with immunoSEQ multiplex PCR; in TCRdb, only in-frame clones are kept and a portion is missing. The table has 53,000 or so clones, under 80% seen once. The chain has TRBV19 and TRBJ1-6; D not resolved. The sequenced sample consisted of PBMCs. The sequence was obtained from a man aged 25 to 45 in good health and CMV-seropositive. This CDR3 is CASSNQFSPLHF. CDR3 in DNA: TGTGCCAGTAGTAACCAGTTTTCACCCCTCCACTTT. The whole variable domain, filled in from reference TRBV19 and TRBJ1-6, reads DGGITQSPKYLFRKEGQNVTLSCEQNLNHDAMYWYRQDPGQGLRLIYYSQIVNDFQKGDIAEGYSVSREKKESFPLTVTSAQKNPTAFYLCASSNQFSPLHFGNGTRLTVT.